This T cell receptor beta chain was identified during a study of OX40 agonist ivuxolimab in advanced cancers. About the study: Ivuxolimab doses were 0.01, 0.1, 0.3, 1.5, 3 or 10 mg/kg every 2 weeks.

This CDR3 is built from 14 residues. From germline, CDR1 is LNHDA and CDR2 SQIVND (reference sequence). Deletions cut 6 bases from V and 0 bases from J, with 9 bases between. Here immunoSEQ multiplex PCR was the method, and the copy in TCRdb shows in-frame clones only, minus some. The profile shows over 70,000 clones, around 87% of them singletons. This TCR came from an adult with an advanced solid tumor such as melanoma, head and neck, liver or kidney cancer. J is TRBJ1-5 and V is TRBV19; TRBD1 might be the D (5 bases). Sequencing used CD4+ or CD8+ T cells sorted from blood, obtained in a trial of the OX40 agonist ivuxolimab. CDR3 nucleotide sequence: TGTGCCAGTAGGGGGACCTATAGCAATCAGCCCCAGCATTTT. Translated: CASRGTYSNQPQHF.